The clone carrying this TCR beta chain was recorded a few times. This sample stems from a study of blood T cell repertoires in COVID-19. In the authors' workflow: By means of reference gene primer amplification, nucleated cell counts were estimated. Clones were sequenced by immunoSEQ multiplex PCR, and TCRdb holds only the in-frame ones, with some missing. The DNA was the basis for D and trimming; V, J and clone size are from that table. The table records some 74,000 clones, more than 70% of them present only once. The germline gives CDR1 SGHTA, CDR2 FQGNSA. The CDR3 covers 14 residues. Trimming at V came to 7 bases and at J to 8 bases, leaving 11 bases not matched to a gene.

The chain links TRBV7-2 to TRBJ1-2, with 9 bases aligning to TRBD1. Sequencing used peripheral blood. The receptor was isolated from a woman older than 75 with acute or convalescent COVID-19. As DNA, the CDR3 is TGTGCCAGCACGACCGGACAGGGGAGGGTCGGCTACACCTTC. As protein: CASTTGQGRVGYTF.